This T cell receptor beta chain was obtained from a study of blood T cell repertoires in COVID-19. As for the study in general: PBMCs, B-cell-depleted T cells, or T cells provided the cDNA or gDNA that made up the material.

Original processing notes: Nucleated cell counts were estimated from reference gene primer amplification. Repertoires were generated with immunoSEQ multiplex PCR, while TCRdb's copy carries only in-frame clones and drops some. That table gives V, J and clone size, and the DNA gave D and trimming. The sample has 61,000 or so clones; about 88% are singletons. Per the germline V gene, CDR1 is SGDLS and CDR2 is YYNGEE. There are 15 residues in the CDR3. Trimming stripped 4 bases from V and 2 bases from J, with 15 bases between. The specimen was peripheral blood. This TCR came from a woman between 45 and 65 years old with active or convalescent COVID-19. The chain employs TRBV9 and TRBJ1-2; D gene ambiguous. The CDR3 DNA reads as TGTGCCAGCAGCCCTAGCCCGGCCGGAAACTATGGCTACACCTTC. This translates into CASSPSPAGNYGYTF.